A single sample gave rise to the 14 T cell receptor beta chains below, sequenced in a study of blood T cells in healthy people across ages. Primers used in a second PCR of about 7 to 11 cycles were a sample-barcoded 5' primer and a J-beta primer mix. TCRdb reanalysed the 5' RACE reads using MiXCR and keeps one entry per CDR3 protein. The profile shows hundreds of thousands of distinct CDR3 sequences, about 34% of them singletons. Source material: blood. The receptor source for this set is an elderly woman in good health.

This chain joins TRBV9 and TRBJ2-5; 11 bases are a match to TRBD2. Germline loops: CDR1 SGDLS, CDR2 YYNGEE. The CDR3 covers 16 residues. With 4 bases clipped from V and 3 bases from J, the junction kept 8 bases outside the gene matches. CDR3 bases: TGTGCCAGCAGCATCGCCCTTAGCGGGGGGGAAGAGACCCAGTACTTC. Protein sequence: CASSIALSGGEETQYF.

The sample holds a few counts of this clonotype. The chain links TRBV7-8 to TRBJ2-7, with D uncertain. Germline CDR1 SGHVS, CDR2 FQNEAQ. V lost 7 bases and J lost 2, with 15 bases in between. The CDR3 has 14 residues. The CDR3 sequence is CASTLGRPTYEQYF. The CDR3, as DNA: TGTGCCAGCACGCTTGGCAGGCCAACCTACGAGCAGTACTTC.

Details on this clonotype: This is likely a read error, given that the CDR3 carries no conserved phenylalanine or tryptophan at its end. V usage is TRBV20-1 and J usage is TRBJ2-5, with TRBD2 identical over 10 bases. Per the germline V gene, CDR1 is DFQATT and CDR2 is SNEGSKA (reference sequence). CDR3 length equals 14 residues. V shed 6 bases and J 11 bases; nucleotides not matched to a gene: 15. Here the CDR3 reads CSARTSGRYNEQYL. CDR3 nucleotide sequence: TGCAGTGCCAGGACTAGCGGAAGGTACAATGAGCAGTACCTC.

The chain uses TRBV30 and TRBJ1-6, with 9 bases lining up with TRBD1. The germline V gene has CDR1 GTSNPN and CDR2 SVGIG (reference sequence). Trimming at V came to 5 bases and at J to 7 bases, leaving 6 bases not matched to a gene. The CDR3 sequence is 14 residues long. The CDR3 spells CAWDRDRVNSPLHF. For the CDR3, the DNA is TGTGCCTGGGACCGGGACAGGGTAAATTCACCCCTCCACTTT.

The chain combines TRBV6-5 with TRBJ1-4, with TRBD1 identical over 10 bases. Trimming at V came to 0 bases and at J to 2 bases, leaving 9 bases not matched to a gene. This CDR3 contains 19 residues. Germline CDR1 is MNHEY and CDR2 is SVGAGI. CDR3 residues: CASSYSADRGRGTNEKLFF. CDR3 nucleotide sequence: TGTGCCAGCAGTTACTCCGCAGACAGGGGGCGGGGGACTAATGAAAAACTGTTTTTT.

Notes on this clonotype: This may come from a read error, since a much larger clone is one base off. V usage is TRBV20-1 and J usage is TRBJ2-7, with D perhaps matching TRBD1 (5 bases). This CDR3 has 14 residues. V was cut by 6 bases and J by 0 bases, with 15 bases left in between. Germline CDR1 is DFQATT and CDR2 is SNEGSKA (reference sequence). The CDR3 spells CSALTGSHSYEQYF. For the CDR3, the DNA is TGCAGTGCGCTAACAGGTTCCCACTCCTACGAGCAGTACTTC.

Turning to this clonotype: This may come from a read error, since a much larger clone is one base off. The J gene is TRBJ1-5, the V gene TRBV20-1; D possibly corresponds to TRBD1 (6 bases). The CDR3 runs to 13 residues. Germline V lookup: CDR1 DFQATT, CDR2 SNEGSKA (reference sequence). The CDR3 loop reads CSAPDRNNQPRHF. The CDR3 DNA is TGCAGTGCTCCGGACAGAAATAATCAGCCCCGGCATTTT.

This clonotype was seen many times. V is TRBV7-8 and J is TRBJ2-7; TRBD1 might be the D (5 bases). V was pared by 0 bases and J by 5 bases, with 20 bases between. The CDR3 is made up of 17 amino acids. The germline gives CDR1 SGHVS, CDR2 FQNEAQ. CDR3 DNA: TGTGCCAGCAGCTTAGCGCTTGGGTTAGGGGAAGATGACGAGCAGTACTTC. It yields the protein CASSLALGLGEDDEQYF.

This clonotype was seen many times. The V and J genes are TRBV29-1 and TRBJ1-2; TRBD1 is a possible D gene (6 bases). The length of the CDR3 is 13 residues. Germline V gene lookup returns CDR1 SQVTM and CDR2 ANQGSEA. Trimming cost V 3 bases and J 2 bases, with 10 bases left between them. The CDR3 coding sequence is TGCAGCGTTGATCAGGGGCTAAACTATGGCTACACCTTC. Its protein is CSVDQGLNYGYTF.

The V call is TRBV20-1, the J call TRBJ1-2; the match to TRBD1 covers 9 bases. The CDR3 is 14 amino acids. CDR1 and CDR2 from the germline V gene are DFQATT and SNEGSKA (reference sequence). The chain's CDR3 is CSGLGQGSNYGYTF. As DNA, the CDR3 is TGCAGCGGACTTGGACAGGGGAGTAACTATGGCTACACCTTC.

This clonotype was observed many times. The chain couples TRBV3-1 to TRBJ2-7, with D perhaps matching TRBD1 or TRBD2 (5 bases each). Deletions cut 3 bases from V and 4 bases from J, with 19 bases between. CDR3 length equals 16 residues. Germline V gene sequence: CDR1 LGHDT, CDR2 YNNKEL (reference sequence). The CDR3 bases are TGTGCCAGCAGCCATCCCCGGGACCCATTGAGGTACGAGCAGTACTTC. As protein: CASSHPRDPLRYEQYF.

J is TRBJ1-3 and V is TRBV30; possibly TRBD1 for D (5 bases). The CDR3 consists of 13 residues. Germline CDR1 and CDR2: GTSNPN and SVGIG (reference sequence). V gave up 4 bases and J gave up 4 bases, with 11 bases separating them. CDR3 protein: CAWTTSGGNTIYF. The CDR3 DNA sequence: TGTGCCTGGACCACCTCAGGGGGAAACACCATATATTTT.

This clonotype was seen once. The chain has TRBV7-2 and TRBJ1-4; 9 nucleotides line up with TRBD1. Germline CDR1 reads SGHTA; CDR2 reads FQGNSA. The CDR3 sequence is 16 residues long. J lost 6 bases, V lost 5 bases, and 10 bases had no gene match. The CDR3 reads CASSDGTGTGYEKLFF. The CDR3 DNA sequence: TGTGCCAGCAGCGACGGGACAGGGACAGGGTATGAAAAACTGTTTTTT. Variable domain in full (rest from reference TRBV7-2 and TRBJ1-4): GAGVSQSPSNKVTEKGKDVELRCDPISGHTALYWYRQSLGQGLEFLIYFQGNSAPDKSGLPSDRFSAERTGGSVSTLTIQRTQQEDSAVYLCASSDGTGTGYEKLFFGSGTQLSVL.

This clonotype was seen a few times. This sequence joins TRBV20-1 and TRBJ2-7; 7 nucleotides line up with TRBD1. Germline assignment: CDR1 DFQATT and CDR2 SNEGSKA (reference sequence). The length of the CDR3 is 13 residues. V lost 6 bases to trimming and J lost 3 bases; unmatched junction nucleotides: 8. The CDR3 here is CSAPGTDCYEQYF. The CDR3, as DNA: TGCAGTGCCCCCGGGACAGACTGCTACGAGCAGTACTTC.